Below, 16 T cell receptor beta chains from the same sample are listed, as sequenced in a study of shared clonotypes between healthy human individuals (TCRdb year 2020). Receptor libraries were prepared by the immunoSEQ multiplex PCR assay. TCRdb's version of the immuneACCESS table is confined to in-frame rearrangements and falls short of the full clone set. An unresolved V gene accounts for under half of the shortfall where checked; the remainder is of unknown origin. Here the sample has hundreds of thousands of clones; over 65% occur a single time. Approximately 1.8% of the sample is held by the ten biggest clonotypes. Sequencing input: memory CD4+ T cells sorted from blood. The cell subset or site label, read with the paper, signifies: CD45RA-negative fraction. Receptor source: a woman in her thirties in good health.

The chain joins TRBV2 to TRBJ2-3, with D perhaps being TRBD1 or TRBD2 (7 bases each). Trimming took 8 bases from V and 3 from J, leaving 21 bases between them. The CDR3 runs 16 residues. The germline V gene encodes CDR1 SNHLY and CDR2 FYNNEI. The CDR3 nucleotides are TGTGCCAGCCGGTCAGGGGGAGCGGGAAATACAGATACGCAGTATTTT. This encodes CASRSGGAGNTDTQYF.

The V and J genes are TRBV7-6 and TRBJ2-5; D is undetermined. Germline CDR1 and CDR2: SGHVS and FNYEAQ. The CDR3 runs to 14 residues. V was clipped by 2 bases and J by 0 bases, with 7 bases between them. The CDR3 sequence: CASSLFMHQETQYF. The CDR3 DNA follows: TGTGCCAGCAGCTTATTCATGCACCAAGAGACCCAGTACTTC.

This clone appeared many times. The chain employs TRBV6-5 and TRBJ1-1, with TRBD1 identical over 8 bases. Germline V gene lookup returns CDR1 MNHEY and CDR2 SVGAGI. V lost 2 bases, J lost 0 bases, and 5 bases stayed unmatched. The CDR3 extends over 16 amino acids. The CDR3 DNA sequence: TGTGCCAGCAGTTACGACAGGGGATTGATGAACACTGAAGCTTTCTTT. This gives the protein CASSYDRGLMNTEAFF.

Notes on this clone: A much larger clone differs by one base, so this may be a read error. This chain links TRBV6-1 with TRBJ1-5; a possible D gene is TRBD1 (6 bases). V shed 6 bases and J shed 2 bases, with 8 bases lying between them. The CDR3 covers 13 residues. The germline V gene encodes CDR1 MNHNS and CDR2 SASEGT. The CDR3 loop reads CASRGTRNQPQHF. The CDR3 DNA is TGTGCCAGCAGAGGGACACGCAATCAGCCCCAGCATTTT.

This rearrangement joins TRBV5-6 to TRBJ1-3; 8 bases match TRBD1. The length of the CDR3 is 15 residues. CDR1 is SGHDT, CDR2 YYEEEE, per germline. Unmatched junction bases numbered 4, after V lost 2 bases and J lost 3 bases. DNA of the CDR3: TGTGCCAGCAGCTTATGGACAGGGTTTGGAAACACCATATATTTT. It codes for CASSLWTGFGNTIYF.

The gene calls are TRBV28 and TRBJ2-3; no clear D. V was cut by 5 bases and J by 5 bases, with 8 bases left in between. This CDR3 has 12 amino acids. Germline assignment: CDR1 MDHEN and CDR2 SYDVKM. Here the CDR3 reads CASSTPGDTQYF. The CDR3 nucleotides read TGTGCCAGCAGTACGCCCGGAGATACGCAGTATTTT.

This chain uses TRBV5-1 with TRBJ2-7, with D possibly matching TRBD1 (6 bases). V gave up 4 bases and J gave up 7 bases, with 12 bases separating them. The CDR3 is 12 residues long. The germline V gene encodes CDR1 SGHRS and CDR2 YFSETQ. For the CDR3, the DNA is TGCGCCAGCAGCCAACAGGGTTTGGAGCAGTACTTC. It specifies CASSQQGLEQYF.

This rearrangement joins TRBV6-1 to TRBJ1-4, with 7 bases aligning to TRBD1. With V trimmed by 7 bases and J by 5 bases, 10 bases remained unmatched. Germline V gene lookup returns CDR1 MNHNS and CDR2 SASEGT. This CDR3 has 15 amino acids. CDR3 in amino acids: CASKAYRQGNEKLFF. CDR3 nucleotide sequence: TGTGCCAGCAAGGCGTATCGACAGGGAAATGAAAAACTGTTTTTT.

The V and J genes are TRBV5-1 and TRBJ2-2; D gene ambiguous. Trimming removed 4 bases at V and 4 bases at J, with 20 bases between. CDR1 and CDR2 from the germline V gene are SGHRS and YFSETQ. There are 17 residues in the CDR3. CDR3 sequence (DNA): TGCGCCAGCAGCCAGGAGCCCTCTAGAGGTAGCACCGGGGAGCTGTTTTTT. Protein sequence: CASSQEPSRGSTGELFF. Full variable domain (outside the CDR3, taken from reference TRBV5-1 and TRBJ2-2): KAGVTQTPRYLIKTRGQQVTLSCSPISGHRSVSWYQQTPGQGLQFLFEYFSETQRNKGNFPGRFSGRQFSNSRSEMNVSTLELGDSALYLCASSQEPSRGSTGELFFGEGSRLTVL.

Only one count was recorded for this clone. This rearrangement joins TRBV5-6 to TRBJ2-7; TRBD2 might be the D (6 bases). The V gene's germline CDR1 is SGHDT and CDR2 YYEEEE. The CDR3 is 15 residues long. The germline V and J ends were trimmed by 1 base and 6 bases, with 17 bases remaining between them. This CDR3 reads CASSLSVGRMGEQYF. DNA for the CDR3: TGTGCCAGCAGCTTGTCAGTAGGGAGGATGGGCGAGCAGTACTTC.

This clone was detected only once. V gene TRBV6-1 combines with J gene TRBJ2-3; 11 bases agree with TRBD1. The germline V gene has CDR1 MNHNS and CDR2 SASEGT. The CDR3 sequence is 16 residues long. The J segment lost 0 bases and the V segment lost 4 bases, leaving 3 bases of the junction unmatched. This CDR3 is CASSAGQGASTDTQYF. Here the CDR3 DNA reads TGTGCCAGCAGTGCTGGACAGGGGGCTAGCACAGATACGCAGTATTTT.

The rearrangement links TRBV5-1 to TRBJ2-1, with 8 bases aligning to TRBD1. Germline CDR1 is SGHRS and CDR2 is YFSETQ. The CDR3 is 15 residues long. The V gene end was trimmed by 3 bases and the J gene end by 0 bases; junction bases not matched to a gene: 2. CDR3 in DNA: TGCGCCAGCAGCTCAGGACAGGGCTCCTACAATGAGCAGTTCTTC. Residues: CASSSGQGSYNEQFF.

The CDR3 is CASIRLVMFTDTQYF. The CDR3 DNA sequence: TGTGCCAGCATTCGACTCGTTATGTTCACAGATACGCAGTATTTT. The chain recombines TRBV2 with TRBJ2-3, with D unclear. V was cut by 7 bases and J by 2 bases, with 16 bases left in between. The germline V gene has CDR1 SNHLY and CDR2 FYNNEI. This CDR3 region has 15 residues.

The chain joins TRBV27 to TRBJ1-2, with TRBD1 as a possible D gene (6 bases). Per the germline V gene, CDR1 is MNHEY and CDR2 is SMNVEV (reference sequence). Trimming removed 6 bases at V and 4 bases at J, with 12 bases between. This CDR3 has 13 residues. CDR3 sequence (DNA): TGTGCCAGCAGCCGGGACAACCGCTATGGCTACACCTTC. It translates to CASSRDNRYGYTF.

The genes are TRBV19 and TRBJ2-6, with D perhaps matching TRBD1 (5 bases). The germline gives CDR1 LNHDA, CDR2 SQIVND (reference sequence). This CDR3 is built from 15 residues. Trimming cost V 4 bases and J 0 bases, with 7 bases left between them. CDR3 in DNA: TGTGCCAGTAGTAGAGGACACTCTGGGGCCAACGTCCTGACTTTC. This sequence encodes CASSRGHSGANVLTF.

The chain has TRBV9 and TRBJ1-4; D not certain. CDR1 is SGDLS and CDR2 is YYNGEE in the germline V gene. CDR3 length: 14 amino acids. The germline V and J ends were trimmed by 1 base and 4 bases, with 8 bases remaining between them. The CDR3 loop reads CASSVSSFNEKLFF. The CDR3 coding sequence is TGTGCCAGCAGCGTATCAAGTTTTAATGAAAAACTGTTTTTT.